The 2 T cell receptor beta chains given below trace back to one sample, sequenced in a study of CD8+ T cells in alopecia areata. Treatment denoted: oral pan-JAK inhibitor, 5-10 mg twice daily. RNA was isolated and reverse transcribed to cDNA, the sequencing template. Clones were sequenced by immunoSEQ multiplex PCR, and TCRdb holds only the in-frame ones, with some missing. The sample includes over 120,000 clones, around half of them seen just once. The sample in question was CD8+ T cells sorted from blood, obtained at week 4, from a patient treated with tofacitinib. The receptors derive from a human donor with alopecia areata.

This clone was counted only a few times. The CDR3 DNA reads TGTGCCTTCTACCCGGGGGCCCTTGTGGAAGCTTTCTTT. Protein product: CAFYPGALVEAFF. This sequence joins TRBV30 and TRBJ1-1, with D maybe TRBD1 (6 bases). CDR3 size: 13 residues. Germline loops: CDR1 GTSNPN, CDR2 SVGIG (reference sequence). The V gene lost 7 bases and the J gene lost 8 bases, with 20 bases spanning the gap.

The rearrangement links TRBV4-1 to TRBJ2-3; D might be TRBD1 or TRBD2, each matching 6 bases. The CDR3 totals 15 residues. The V gene's germline CDR1 is MGHRA and CDR2 YSYEKL. The germline V and J ends were trimmed by 5 bases and 3 bases, with 15 bases remaining between them. The CDR3, as DNA: TGCGCCAGCAGCGGGCGTGGGGGGCAGACAGATACGCAGTATTTT. Its translation is CASSGRGGQTDTQYF.